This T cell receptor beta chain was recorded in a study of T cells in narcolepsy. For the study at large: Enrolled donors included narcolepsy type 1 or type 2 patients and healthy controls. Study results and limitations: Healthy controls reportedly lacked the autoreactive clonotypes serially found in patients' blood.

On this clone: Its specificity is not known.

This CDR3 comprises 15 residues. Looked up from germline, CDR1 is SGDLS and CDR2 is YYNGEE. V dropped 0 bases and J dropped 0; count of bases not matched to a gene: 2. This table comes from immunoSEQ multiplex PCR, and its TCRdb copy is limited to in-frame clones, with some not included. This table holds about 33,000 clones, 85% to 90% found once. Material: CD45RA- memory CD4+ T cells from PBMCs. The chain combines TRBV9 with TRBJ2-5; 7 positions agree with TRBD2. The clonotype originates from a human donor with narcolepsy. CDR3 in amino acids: CASSVDGGNQETQYF. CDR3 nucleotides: TGTGCCAGCAGCGTAGACGGGGGGAACCAAGAGACCCAGTACTTC.